The TCR beta chain described here comes from a study of T cell responses to AZD1222 COVID-19 vaccine. Across the study: Second doses were pooled across both intervals (about 4 or about 12 weeks). Study-level results: Nearly half of the spike-specific TCRs reportedly recognize variant regions that carry no mutations. Repertoire samples came only from after the peak T cell response. Spike was spanned by vaccine-associated CD4 TCRs, which were dominant at 160-218 and 743-854.

Comments on this clone: Antigen unknown.

The CDR3 has 18 amino acids. CDR1 SGHTS and CDR2 YDEGEE come from the germline V gene. Trimming removed 3 bases at V and 0 bases at J, with 19 bases between. Sequencing used immunoSEQ multiplex PCR; TCRdb keeps in-frame clones, though not all of them. The sample consists of 95,000 to 110,000 clones, about nine tenths of them appearing once. The sample in question was peripheral blood, obtained on day 0 of AZD1222 vaccination. The V call is TRBV5-8, the J call TRBJ1-5, with a tentative D call TRBD1 (5 bases). This TCR came from an adult in good health. CDR3: CASSSGTFSFSSNQPQHF. Here the CDR3 DNA reads TGTGCCAGCAGCTCCGGGACCTTTAGTTTCTCTAGCAATCAGCCCCAGCATTTT.